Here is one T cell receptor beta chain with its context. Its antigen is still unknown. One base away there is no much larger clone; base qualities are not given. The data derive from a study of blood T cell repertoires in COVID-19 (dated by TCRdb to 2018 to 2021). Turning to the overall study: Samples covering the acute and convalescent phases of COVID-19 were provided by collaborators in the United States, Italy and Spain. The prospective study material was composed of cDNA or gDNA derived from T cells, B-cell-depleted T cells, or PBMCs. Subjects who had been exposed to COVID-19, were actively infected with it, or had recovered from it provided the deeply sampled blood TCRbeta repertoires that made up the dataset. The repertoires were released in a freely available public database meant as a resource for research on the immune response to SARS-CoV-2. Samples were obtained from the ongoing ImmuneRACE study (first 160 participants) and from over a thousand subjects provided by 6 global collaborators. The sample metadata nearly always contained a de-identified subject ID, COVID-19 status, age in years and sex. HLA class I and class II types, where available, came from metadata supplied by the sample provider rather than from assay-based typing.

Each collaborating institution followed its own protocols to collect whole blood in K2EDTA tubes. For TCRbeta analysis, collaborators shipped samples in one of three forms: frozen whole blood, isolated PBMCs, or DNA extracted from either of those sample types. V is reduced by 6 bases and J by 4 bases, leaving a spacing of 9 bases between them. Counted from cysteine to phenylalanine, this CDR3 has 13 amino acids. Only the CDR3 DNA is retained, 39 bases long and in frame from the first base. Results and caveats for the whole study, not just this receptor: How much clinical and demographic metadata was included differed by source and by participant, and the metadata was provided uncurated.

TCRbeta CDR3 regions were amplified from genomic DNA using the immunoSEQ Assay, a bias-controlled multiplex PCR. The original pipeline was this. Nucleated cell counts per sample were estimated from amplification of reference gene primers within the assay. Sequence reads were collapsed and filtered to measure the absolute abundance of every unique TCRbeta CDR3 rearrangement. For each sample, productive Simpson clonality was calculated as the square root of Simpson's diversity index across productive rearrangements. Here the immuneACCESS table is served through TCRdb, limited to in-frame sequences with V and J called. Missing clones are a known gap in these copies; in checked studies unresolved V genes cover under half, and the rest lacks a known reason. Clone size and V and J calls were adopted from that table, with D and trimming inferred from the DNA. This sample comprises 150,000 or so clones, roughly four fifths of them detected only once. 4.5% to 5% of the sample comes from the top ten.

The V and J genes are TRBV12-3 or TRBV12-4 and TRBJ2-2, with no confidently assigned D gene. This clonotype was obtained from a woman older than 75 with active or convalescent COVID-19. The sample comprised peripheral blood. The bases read TGTGCCAGCAGCAGACATACCACCGGGGAGCTGTTTTTT. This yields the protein CASSRHTTGELFF.